One and the same sample provided the 16 T cell receptor beta chains below, sequenced in a study of T cell repertoires in cytomegalovirus infection. TCRdb re-called the reads with MiXCR, one entry per CDR3 protein. The sample consists of 350,000 to 450,000 distinct CDR3 sequences, 15% to 20% of them appearing once. The specimen was PBMCs. These receptors originate from a human donor in good health (CMV status not recorded). Some clones in this sample may be carry-over from other donors' samples.

There are many counts of this clonotype. The V gene is TRBV7-9, the J gene TRBJ2-1, with D possibly TRBD2 on 6 matching bases. This CDR3 has 16 residues. V lost 5 bases and J 7 bases, leaving 21 bases between the germline ends. Germline V gene lookup returns CDR1 SEHNR and CDR2 FQNEAQ (reference sequence). This CDR3 reads CASSPPYIADGNEQFF. Written as DNA, the CDR3 is TGTGCCAGCAGCCCACCCTATATAGCGGACGGGAATGAGCAGTTCTTC. The entire variable domain, with the rest obtained from reference TRBV7-9 and TRBJ2-1, is as follows: DTGVSQNPRHKITKRGQNVTFRCDPISEHNRLYWYRQTLGQGPEFLTYFQNEAQLEKSRLLSDRFSAERPKGSFSTLEIQRTEQGDSAMYLCASSPPYIADGNEQFFGPGTRLTVL.

The table lists this clonotype with a few counts. V usage is TRBV12-3 or TRBV12-4 and J usage is TRBJ2-7, with D unclear. The V and J ends lost 5 bases and 1 base respectively, with 12 bases between them. The CDR3 has 14 residues. The CDR3 spells CASSLGYPSYEQYF. In DNA form, the CDR3 reads TGTGCCAGCAGTCTAGGGTACCCTTCCTACGAGCAGTACTTC.

The chain combines TRBV29-1 with TRBJ2-7, with D tentatively TRBD1 (6 bases). CDR3 length: 12 residues. Between the trimmed V and J ends, which lost 4 bases and 2 bases, there was a span of 9 bases. Germline-derived CDR1 and CDR2 are SQVTM and ANQGSEA. The CDR3 sequence: CSVGWTAYEQYF. CDR3 DNA sequence: TGCAGCGTTGGTTGGACAGCCTACGAGCAGTACTTC.

The CDR3, as DNA: TGTGCCAGCAGTTCTAGCAGGGACTATGGCTACACCTTC. Its protein product is CASSSSRDYGYTF. The J gene is TRBJ1-2, the V gene TRBV27; possibly TRBD1 for D (5 bases). Trimming took off 4 bases at V and 3 bases at J, with 9 bases between the two ends. Per germline, CDR1 MNHEY and CDR2 SMNVEV (reference sequence). CDR3 length equals 13 residues.

This chain joins TRBV11-2 and TRBJ1-2; no clear D gene. This CDR3 has 13 amino acids. V was shortened by 2 bases and J by 0 bases, with 4 bases between the two germline ends. Germline V gene lookup returns CDR1 SGHAT and CDR2 FQNNGV. CDR3 residues: CASSLYPNYGYTF. The DNA for the CDR3 is TGTGCCAGCAGCTTATATCCTAACTATGGCTACACCTTC.

This clonotype was found many times. A junction boundary mismatches the germline segment, possibly from a read error. The rearrangement links TRBV12-3 or TRBV12-4 to TRBJ2-1; D not certain. The CDR3 sequence is 11 residues long. The CDR3 protein is CASSLGDEQFF. The CDR3 DNA follows: TGTGCCAGCAGCTTAGGCGATGAGCAGTTCTTC.

V usage is TRBV3-1 and J usage is TRBJ1-1, with 10 bases identical to TRBD1. Per the germline V gene, CDR1 is LGHDT and CDR2 is YNNKEL (reference sequence). This CDR3 contains 16 residues. The J segment lost 5 bases and the V segment lost 1 base, leaving 7 bases of the junction unmatched. The DNA for the CDR3 is TGTGCCAGCAGCCAAGTCATGGGACAGGGGTGGACTGAAGCTTTCTTT. Its protein is CASSQVMGQGWTEAFF.

A few counts support this clonotype. The V gene is TRBV28, the J gene TRBJ1-5; a weak D match, TRBD1 (5 bases). CDR3 length: 15 amino acids. V shed 1 base and J shed 7 bases, with 14 bases lying between them. Germline CDR1 MDHEN, CDR2 SYDVKM. CDR3 in DNA: TGTGCCAGCAGTTTATTCGCCCGGCAGGGACAGCCCCAGCATTTT. Its protein product is CASSLFARQGQPQHF.

At least ten counts were recorded for this clonotype. The genes are TRBV7-2 and TRBJ1-2; TRBD1 is a possible D gene (6 bases). There are 14 residues in the CDR3. Germline V lookup: CDR1 SGHTA, CDR2 FQGNSA. The V end was cut by 5 bases, the J end by 3 bases, with 13 bases between. For the CDR3, the DNA is TGTGCCAGCAGCCGACAGACAGGAGACTATGGCTACACCTTC. Protein: CASSRQTGDYGYTF.

In regard to this clonotype: Since the CDR3 does not end with the conserved phenylalanine or tryptophan, this likely comes from a read error. The rearrangement joins TRBV7-9 to TRBJ1-1, with D tentatively TRBD1 (5 bases). The germline V gene encodes CDR1 SEHNR and CDR2 FQNEAQ (reference sequence). The CDR3 consists of 15 residues. The CDR3 loop is CASSPKREGNPEAFL. The CDR3 DNA sequence: TGTGCCAGCAGCCCGAAAAGGGAGGGGAACCCTGAAGCTTTCCTT.

CDR3 loop: CASSFSAGTIYEQFF. The CDR3 nucleotides read TGTGCCAGCAGCTTCTCGGCAGGGACGATCTATGAGCAGTTCTTC. The chain recombines TRBV11-2 with TRBJ2-1, with D perhaps given as TRBD1 or TRBD2 (5 bases each). The CDR3 is 15 amino acids. Per germline, CDR1 SGHAT and CDR2 FQNNGV. The V and J ends lost 3 bases and 8 bases respectively, with 17 bases between them.

There are many counts of this clonotype. The genes are TRBV7-2 and TRBJ2-7, with D maybe TRBD2 (5 bases). CDR1 is SGHTA, CDR2 FQGNSA, per germline. V shed 0 bases and J shed 4 bases, with 10 bases lying between them. The CDR3 contains 14 residues. The CDR3 region is CASSLALAPYEQYF. The CDR3 bases are TGTGCCAGCAGCTTAGCGCTAGCCCCATACGAGCAGTACTTC.

The rearrangement links TRBV7-2 to TRBJ2-3; D unclear. Germline V gene lookup returns CDR1 SGHTA and CDR2 FQGNSA. The V end was cut by 5 bases, the J end by 6 bases, with 18 bases between. The CDR3 extends over 15 amino acids. CDR3 region: CASSPWASPQDTQYF. Written as DNA, the CDR3 is TGTGCCAGCAGCCCCTGGGCGAGCCCCCAGGATACGCAGTATTTT. Variable domain in full (rest from reference TRBV7-2 and TRBJ2-3): GAGVSQSPSNKVTEKGKDVELRCDPISGHTALYWYRQSLGQGLEFLIYFQGNSAPDKSGLPSDRFSAERTGGSVSTLTIQRTQQEDSAVYLCASSPWASPQDTQYFGPGTRLTVL.

Of note for this clonotype: One end of the junction varies from germline; a read error may be responsible. This sequence joins TRBV7-2 and TRBJ1-2; D perhaps matches TRBD1 (6 bases). This CDR3 has 14 residues. Germline CDR1 SGHTA, CDR2 FQGNSA. This chain's CDR3 is CASSSASQGYDYTF. The CDR3, as DNA: TGTGCCAGCAGCTCCGCCTCACAGGGTTATGACTACACCTTC.

V is TRBV11-2 and J is TRBJ2-7, with a possible D match to TRBD1 (5 bases). V was clipped by 4 bases and J by 5 bases, with 18 bases between them. The CDR3 covers 15 residues. Germline lookup yields CDR1 SGHAT and CDR2 FQNNGV. CDR3 protein: CASSSRGAGNDEQYF. In nucleotides, the CDR3 is TGTGCCAGCAGCTCTAGGGGCGCAGGGAACGACGAGCAGTACTTC.

This rearrangement joins TRBV4-1 to TRBJ2-7, with a possible D match to TRBD2 (5 bases). CDR3 length equals 16 residues. The V and J ends lost 3 bases and 7 bases respectively, with 22 bases between them. The V gene's germline CDR1 is MGHRA and CDR2 YSYEKL. CDR3 region: CASSHMIRGTLGEQYF. CDR3 nucleotide sequence: TGCGCCAGCAGCCATATGATCCGGGGAACCCTGGGAGAGCAGTACTTC.